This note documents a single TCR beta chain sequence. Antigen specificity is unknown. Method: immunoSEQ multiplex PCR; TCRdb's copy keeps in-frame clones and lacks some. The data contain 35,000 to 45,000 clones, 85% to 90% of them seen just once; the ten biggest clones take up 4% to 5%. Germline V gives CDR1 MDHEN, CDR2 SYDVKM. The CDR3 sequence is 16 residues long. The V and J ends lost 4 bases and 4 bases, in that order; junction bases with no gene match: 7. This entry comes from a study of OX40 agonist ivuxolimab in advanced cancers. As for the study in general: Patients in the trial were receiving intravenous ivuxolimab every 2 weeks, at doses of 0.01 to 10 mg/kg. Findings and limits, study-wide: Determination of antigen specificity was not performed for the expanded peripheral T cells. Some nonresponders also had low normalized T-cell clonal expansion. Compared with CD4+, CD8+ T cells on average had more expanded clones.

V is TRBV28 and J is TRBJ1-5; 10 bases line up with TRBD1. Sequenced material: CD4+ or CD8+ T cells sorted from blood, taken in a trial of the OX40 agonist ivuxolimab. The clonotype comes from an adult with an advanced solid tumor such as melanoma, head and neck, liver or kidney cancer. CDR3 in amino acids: CASSSPTGGTNQPQHF. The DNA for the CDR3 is TGTGCCAGCAGTTCTCCGACAGGGGGCACAAATCAGCCCCAGCATTTT. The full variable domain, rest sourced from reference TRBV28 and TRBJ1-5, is DVKVTQSSRYLVKRTGEKVFLECVQDMDHENMFWYRQDPGLGLRLIYFSYDVKMKEKGDIPEGYSVSREKKERFSLILESASTNQTSMYLCASSSPTGGTNQPQHFGDGTRLSIL.